This section outlines one T cell receptor (beta chain) sequence together with its context. The method was immunoSEQ multiplex PCR; TCRdb's version includes in-frame clones alone and lacks a portion of them. In the table there are 150,000 to 180,000 clones, approximately 83% of which are singletons. The data are from a study of blood T cell repertoires in COVID-19. Study summary: PBMCs, B-cell-depleted T cells, or T cells were the source of the cDNA or gDNA that made up the material.

This CDR3 has 14 amino acids. V was trimmed by 3 bases and J by 4 bases, leaving 9 bases between them. CDR1 MDHEN and CDR2 SYDVKM come from the germline V gene. The clonotype was recovered from a woman in her sixties with COVID-19, enrolled during active disease. This sequence joins TRBV28 and TRBJ1-4; D not certain. What was sequenced was peripheral blood. The CDR3 protein is CASSFRLSNEKLFF. Here the CDR3 DNA reads TGTGCCAGCAGTTTCCGTCTGAGTAATGAAAAACTGTTTTTT. Full variable domain (rest looked up from reference TRBV28 and TRBJ1-4): DVKVTQSSRYLVKRTGEKVFLECVQDMDHENMFWYRQDPGLGLRLIYFSYDVKMKEKGDIPEGYSVSREKKERFSLILESASTNQTSMYLCASSFRLSNEKLFFGSGTQLSVL.